This TCR beta chain was recorded in a study of blood T cell repertoires in COVID-19. The CDR3 has 16 residues. V lost 4 bases to trimming and J lost 6 bases; unmatched junction nucleotides: 9. CDR1 and CDR2 (germline): PRHDT, FYEKMQ (reference sequence). The assay was immunoSEQ multiplex PCR, and TCRdb's table has in-frame clones only and misses some. The sample lists 250,000 or so clones, about nine tenths occurring once. Source material: PBMCs or T cells enriched from blood (not recorded which). The chain carries TRBV13 and TRBJ2-7; 13 bases agree with TRBD2. This sequence originates from a woman between 25 and 40 years old with acute COVID-19. As DNA, the CDR3 is TGTGCCAGCAGCTCCCTCGGACTAGCGGGAGTCCCCGAGCAGTACTTC. Amino acid sequence: CASSSLGLAGVPEQYF. The full variable domain, with the rest looked up from reference TRBV13 and TRBJ2-7, is AAGVIQSPRHLIKEKRETATLKCYPIPRHDTVYWYQQGPGQDPQFLISFYEKMQSDKGSIPDRFSAQQFSDYHSELNMSSLELGDSALYFCASSSLGLAGVPEQYFGPGTRLTVT.